One sample yielded the 26 T cell receptor beta chains listed below, sequenced in a study of blood T cell repertoires in COVID-19. Assay: immunoSEQ multiplex PCR; the TCRdb copy retains only in-frame clones and omits some. The top ten hold roughly 2% of the sample, which has approximately 220,000 clones, around 85% seen once. What was sequenced was peripheral blood. The receptors derive from a woman in her fifties or sixties with acute or convalescent COVID-19.

V usage is TRBV7-2 and J usage is TRBJ1-2; TRBD1 matches at 12 bases. This CDR3 is built from 17 residues. Germline CDR1 reads SGHTA; CDR2 reads FQGNSA. Unmatched junction bases numbered 10, after V lost 2 bases and J lost 6 bases. CDR3 in amino acids: CASSLMGQGAIGDGYTF. The CDR3 bases are TGTGCCAGCAGCTTAATGGGACAGGGGGCTATCGGTGATGGCTACACCTTC.

The chain is built from TRBV5-8 and TRBJ1-1; possibly TRBD1 for D (6 bases). Trimming pared 0 bases from V and 7 bases from J, leaving 10 bases between. The germline CDR1 and CDR2 sequences are SGHTS and YDEGEE. The CDR3 length is 13 residues. CDR3 in amino acids: CASSLGQGIEAFF. CDR3 DNA: TGTGCCAGCAGCTTGGGGCAGGGGATTGAAGCTTTCTTT.

The J gene is TRBJ2-7, the V gene TRBV4-3, with 11 positions matching TRBD2. The CDR3 has 19 residues. The V gene's germline CDR1 is LGHNA and CDR2 YSLEER. J lost 0 bases, V lost 1 base, and 11 bases had no gene match. The CDR3 region has the DNA TGCGCCAGCAGCCAAGGGCTGGGACTAGCGGATGTCTTCTCCTACGAGCAGTACTTC. This codes for CASSQGLGLADVFSYEQYF.

The chain employs TRBV13 and TRBJ1-6; tentatively, D is TRBD1 (6 bases). The CDR3 has 16 residues. Germline CDR1 and CDR2: PRHDT and FYEKMQ (reference sequence). The V end was cut by 0 bases, the J end by 5 bases, with 11 bases between. The CDR3 loop reads CASSLGRDTNNSPLHF. For the CDR3, the DNA is TGTGCCAGCAGCTTAGGTCGGGACACAAATAATTCACCCCTCCACTTT.

The chain employs TRBV27 and TRBJ1-2; unclear D gene. Trimming shortened V by 5 bases and J by 4 bases, and 11 bases separated the two germline ends. CDR1 and CDR2 (germline): MNHEY, SMNVEV (reference sequence). The CDR3 loop spans 13 amino acids. CDR3 nucleotide sequence: TGTGCCAGCAGTCATGGGCCCCCCTATGGCTACACCTTC. It is translated as CASSHGPPYGYTF.

This sequence joins TRBV20-1 and TRBJ1-6; 8 nucleotides match TRBD1. Germline lookup yields CDR1 DFQATT and CDR2 SNEGSKA (reference sequence). This CDR3 region has 14 residues. With V trimmed by 3 bases and J by 9 bases, 7 bases remained unmatched. The CDR3 DNA is TGCAGTGCTAGTATGGACAGGGTGGGTTCACCCCTCCACTTT. Translation gives CSASMDRVGSPLHF.

V and J are TRBV6-6 and TRBJ2-5; TRBD2 matches 9 bases. J lost 2 bases, V lost 4 bases, and 8 bases had no gene match. This CDR3 has 16 residues. From germline, CDR1 is MNHNY and CDR2 SVGAGI (reference sequence). The CDR3, as DNA: TGTGCCAGCAGTTTCCCTAGCGGGGACAAGCAAGAGACCCAGTACTTC. Its translation: CASSFPSGDKQETQYF.

CDR3 DNA: TGTGCCAGCAGTTTTCGACAGGGGGCGCGAGGCACTGAAGCTTTCTTT. It codes for CASSFRQGARGTEAFF. The gene calls are TRBV27 and TRBJ1-1; 10 positions agree with TRBD1. Germline values: CDR1 MNHEY, CDR2 SMNVEV (reference sequence). The CDR3 covers 16 residues. Trimming at V came to 3 bases and at J to 4 bases, leaving 8 bases not matched to a gene.

About this clone itself: Other DNA sequences in the sample encode the same CDR3. This chain joins TRBV5-1 and TRBJ1-6; D remains ambiguous. The V and J ends lost 0 bases and 0 bases respectively, with 7 bases between them. This CDR3 has 16 amino acids. Germline CDR1 and CDR2: SGHRS and YFSETQ. The CDR3 DNA sequence: TGCGCCAGCAGCTTGGGAGGGAGCTCCTATAATTCACCCCTCCACTTT. Its protein product is CASSLGGSSYNSPLHF.

This chain joins TRBV3-1 (or the pseudogene TRBV3-2) and TRBJ2-7, with TRBD1 as a possible D gene (5 bases). There are 13 residues in the CDR3. CDR1 is LGHDT and CDR2 is YNNKEL in the germline V gene (reference sequence). V shed 4 bases and J shed 4 bases, with 11 bases lying between them. CDR3 in amino acids: CASSPPYRYEQYF. CDR3 DNA sequence: TGTGCCAGCAGCCCGCCATACAGGTACGAGCAGTACTTC.

This chain uses TRBV27 with TRBJ1-1; 7 nucleotides align to TRBD1. The CDR3 is 14 residues long. V trimming: 2 bases; J trimming: 4 bases; junction bases outside the gene matches: 4. Looked up from germline, CDR1 is MNHEY and CDR2 is SMNVEV (reference sequence). The CDR3 region is CASSLVGGSTEAFF. The DNA for the CDR3 is TGTGCCAGCAGTTTAGTAGGGGGCAGCACTGAAGCTTTCTTT.

Details on this clone: Other nucleotide sequences in the sample specify the same CDR3. The chain links TRBV7-3 to TRBJ2-1, with D maybe TRBD1 (6 bases). CDR3 length equals 14 residues. Per germline, CDR1 SGHTA and CDR2 FQGTGA. V was trimmed by 4 bases and J by 5 bases, leaving 12 bases between them. CDR3 coding DNA: TGTGCCAGCAGCTCTGGACAGAATAACAATGAGCAGTTCTTC. This codes for CASSSGQNNNEQFF.

The rearrangement joins TRBV7-3 to TRBJ2-5, with D possibly matching TRBD1 (6 bases). The germline CDR1 and CDR2 sequences are SGHTA and FQGTGA. The CDR3 covers 15 residues. Trimming took 4 bases from V and 7 from J, leaving 19 bases between them. CDR3 coding DNA: TGTGCCAGCAGCTCGGAAGGGGGTGATTATGTGACCCAGTACTTC. This translates into CASSSEGGDYVTQYF.

This clone was counted once. This chain uses TRBV9 with TRBJ1-1; 8 nucleotides line up with TRBD1. CDR1 is SGDLS, CDR2 YYNGEE, per germline. This CDR3 comprises 13 residues. J lost 5 bases, V lost 4 bases, and 4 bases had no gene match. The DNA for the CDR3 is TGTGCCAGCAGCCCAGGGGGCTGGACTGAAGCTTTCTTT. Its protein product is CASSPGGWTEAFF. Together with reference TRBV9 and TRBJ1-1, the CDR3 gives the full variable domain: DSGVTQTPKHLITATGQRVTLRCSPRSGDLSVYWYQQSLDQGLQFLIQYYNGEERAKGNILERFSAQQFPDLHSELNLSSLELGDSALYFCASSPGGWTEAFFGQGTRLTVV.

The chain has TRBV18 and TRBJ1-5; tentative D call: TRBD1 (5 bases). Deletions cut 2 bases from V and 4 bases from J, with 12 bases between. CDR3 length: 15 amino acids. From germline, CDR1 is KGHSH and CDR2 LQKENI. The DNA for the CDR3 is TGTGCCAGCTCACCAATGTTCGGGGGGAATCAGCCCCAGCATTTT. It translates to CASSPMFGGNQPQHF. Based on the CDR3 plus reference TRBV18 and TRBJ1-5, the full variable domain is NAGVMQNPRHLVRRRGQEARLRCSPMKGHSHVYWYRQLPEEGLKFMVYLQKENIIDESGMPKERFSAEFPKEGPSILRIQQVVRGDSAAYFCASSPMFGGNQPQHFGDGTRLSIL.

The chain uses TRBV6-6 and TRBJ1-1, with 11 nucleotides matching TRBD1. Germline values: CDR1 MNHNY, CDR2 SVGAGI (reference sequence). The junction had 2 bases not matched to a gene; V was cut back by 3 bases and J by 5 bases. The CDR3 runs 14 residues. The CDR3, as DNA: TGTGCCAGCAGTTATGGGACAGGGGGAACTGAAGCTTTCTTT. This codes for CASSYGTGGTEAFF.

This chain uses TRBV7-9 with TRBJ2-5; 9 positions match TRBD2. Germline V CDR1 and CDR2: SEHNR, FQNEAQ (reference sequence). The V segment lost 8 bases and the J segment 4 bases; nucleotides outside the gene matches: 8. The length of the CDR3 is 14 residues. As DNA, the CDR3 is TGTGCCAGCGGTAAACTAGCGGGTTTAGAGACCCAGTACTTC. This translates into CASGKLAGLETQYF.

V usage is TRBV3-1 (or the pseudogene TRBV3-2) and J usage is TRBJ2-5; weak D call: TRBD1 (5 bases). Trimming shortened V by 1 base and J by 5 bases, and 5 bases separated the two germline ends. The CDR3 runs 12 residues. Germline CDR1 reads LGHDT; CDR2 reads YNNKEL (reference sequence). The CDR3 DNA reads TGTGCCAGCAGCCAAGCAGGGGAGACCCAGTACTTC. Amino acid sequence: CASSQAGETQYF.

The table lists this clone with a count of one. The CDR3 is CASCEDNNQPQHF. CDR3 in DNA: TGTGCCAGCTGCGAGGATAATAATCAGCCCCAGCATTTT. The J gene is TRBJ1-5, the V gene TRBV18; no clear D. Trimming cost V 7 bases and J 4 bases, with 11 bases left between them. This CDR3 is built from 13 residues. In germline, CDR1 is KGHSH, CDR2 LQKENI.

This rearrangement joins TRBV30 to TRBJ2-1; maybe TRBD1 (5 bases). V was shortened by 4 bases and J by 7 bases, with 11 bases between the two germline ends. In germline, CDR1 is GTSNPN, CDR2 SVGIG (reference sequence). This CDR3 comprises 12 residues. The CDR3 loop reads CAWKGQANEQFF. The CDR3 coding sequence is TGTGCCTGGAAGGGGCAAGCAAATGAGCAGTTCTTC.

This chain joins TRBV19 and TRBJ1-2; perhaps TRBD1 as D (5 bases). The CDR3 spans 16 residues. V gave up 3 bases and J gave up 6 bases, with 20 bases separating them. CDR1 and CDR2 from the germline V gene are LNHDA and SQIVND (reference sequence). The CDR3 DNA reads as TGTGCCAGTAGTATTAAGGCTCAACAGGCCTATAATGGCTACACCTTC. Encoded protein: CASSIKAQQAYNGYTF.

The chain employs TRBV11-3 and TRBJ2-5; TRBD2 might be the D (6 bases). Germline CDR1 reads SGHNT; CDR2 reads YENEEA. The CDR3 runs to 16 residues. Trimming took 5 bases from V and 5 from J, leaving 21 bases between them. Here the CDR3 reads CASSPGTTRPRETQYF. CDR3 sequence (DNA): TGTGCCAGCAGCCCCGGTACGACTAGGCCACGTGAGACCCAGTACTTC.

The rearrangement links TRBV27 to TRBJ1-1; 10 nucleotides match TRBD1. This CDR3 contains 14 residues. CDR1 is MNHEY and CDR2 is SMNVEV in the germline V gene (reference sequence). The ends lost 6 bases at V and 6 bases at J; junction bases unmatched: 7. The CDR3 sequence: CASRGTGESAEAFF. Here the CDR3 DNA reads TGTGCCAGCAGGGGGACAGGGGAGTCCGCTGAAGCTTTCTTT.

The sample holds one count of this clone. V is TRBV11-2 and J is TRBJ2-7; 12 nucleotides match TRBD2. In germline, CDR1 is SGHAT, CDR2 FQNNGV. V dropped 1 base and J dropped 4; count of bases not matched to a gene: 14. This CDR3 spans 19 amino acids. CDR3 coding DNA: TGTGCCAGCAGCTTAGGACTTCTAGCGGGAGGGCCGGTACTATACGAGCAGTACTTC. The encoded protein is CASSLGLLAGGPVLYEQYF.

The rearrangement uses TRBV9 and TRBJ1-4; 9 bases agree with TRBD1. Germline-derived CDR1 and CDR2 are SGDLS and YYNGEE. V was pared by 4 bases and J by 4 bases, with 5 bases of the junction left unmatched. The CDR3 has 15 residues. The CDR3 sequence is CASSTGTGFNEKLFF. The DNA of the CDR3 is TGTGCCAGCAGCACCGGGACAGGGTTTAATGAAAAACTGTTTTTT.

The chain uses TRBV24-1 and TRBJ2-1; D not certain. Germline lookup yields CDR1 KGHDR and CDR2 SFDVKD. This CDR3 has 13 residues. Trimming cost V 7 bases and J 6 bases, with 12 bases left between them. The chain's CDR3 is CATRPGPGNEQFF. Written as DNA, the CDR3 is TGTGCCACCAGGCCGGGTCCGGGCAATGAGCAGTTCTTC.